Listed below are T cell receptor beta chains from one sample, sequenced in a study of T cells in Graves' hyperthyroidism and ophthalmopathy. TCRdb recomputed calls from the multiplex PCR reads with MiXCR, one row per CDR3 protein. This sample yields about 640,000 distinct CDR3 sequences, of which more than 14% are seen a single time; under 15% belongs to the top ten. The sequenced sample consisted of blood. Every receptor here comes from a woman between 50 and 59 years old with Graves' ophthalmopathy. Each CDR3 is given with its conserved first and last residue. The D gene is left open where the match is weak. Size is omitted from some rows. Given values are once, few, many or a class for expanded clones.

j_gene: TRBJ1-6
v_gene: TRBV6-1
abundance: many
d_gene: -
CDR3nt: TGTGCCAGCAGTGAACCCCTCGGGAGGGCCCGATCACCCCTCCACTTT
CDR3aa: CASSEPLGRARSPLHF

j_gene: TRBJ2-5
v_gene: TRBV5-1
abundance: few
d_gene: -
CDR3nt: TGCGCCAGCAGCTCGTACACGGTAACAGAGACCCAGTACTTC
CDR3aa: CASSSYTVTETQYF

j_gene: TRBJ2-1
v_gene: TRBV20-1
abundance: few
d_gene: -
CDR3nt: TGCAGTGCTAGCAGGGGAGGAGGTGAGCAGTTCTTC
CDR3aa: CSASRGGGEQFF

j_gene: TRBJ2-7
v_gene: TRBV27
abundance: many
d_gene: -
CDR3nt: TGTGCCGGCAGTTTCCGAGGTGACTCCTACGAGCAGTACTTC
CDR3aa: CAGSFRGDSYEQYF

j_gene: TRBJ1-2
v_gene: TRBV10-3
abundance: few
d_gene: -
CDR3nt: TGTGCCATCAGAACAGGGACCGAAGGCTACACCTTC
CDR3aa: CAIRTGTEGYTF

j_gene: TRBJ2-1
v_gene: TRBV11-2
abundance: many
d_gene: TRBD2
CDR3nt: TGTGCCAGCAGCCCCCCCCTCGGCACTAGCGGATTCTACAATGAGCAGTTCTTC
CDR3aa: CASSPPLGTSGFYNEQFF

j_gene: TRBJ2-7
v_gene: TRBV5-1
abundance: many
d_gene: -
CDR3nt: TGCGCCAGCAGCTTGCAGCCGGGCTCCTACGAGCAGTACTTC
CDR3aa: CASSLQPGSYEQYF

j_gene: TRBJ2-7
v_gene: TRBV12-3/TRBV12-4
abundance: few
d_gene: -
CDR3nt: TGTGCCAGCAGCCATAAGAGGGCGGGAACCTACGAGCAGTACTTC
CDR3aa: CASSHKRAGTYEQYF

j_gene: TRBJ1-5
v_gene: TRBV5-1
abundance: many
d_gene: -
CDR3nt: TGCGCCAGCAGGCCGGACACCTTGGGCAATCAGCCCCAGCATTTT
CDR3aa: CASRPDTLGNQPQHF

j_gene: TRBJ1-2
v_gene: TRBV12-5
abundance: many
d_gene: -
CDR3nt: TGTGCTAGTGGTTTCTCCAGAGACTATGGCTACACCTTC
CDR3aa: CASGFSRDYGYTF

j_gene: TRBJ1-2
v_gene: TRBV20-1
abundance: few
d_gene: TRBD1
CDR3nt: TGCAGTGCCCTTACAGGGGGTCTTTCGCCTGGCTACACCTTC
CDR3aa: CSALTGGLSPGYTF

j_gene: TRBJ1-2
v_gene: TRBV28
abundance: many
d_gene: -
CDR3nt: TGTGCCAGCAGTCCATCGAACAGGGTGGCTGGCTACACCTTC
CDR3aa: CASSPSNRVAGYTF

j_gene: TRBJ2-7
v_gene: TRBV15
abundance: -
d_gene: -
CDR3nt: TGTGCCACCAGCAGAGATCGGGTTAACGAGCAGTACTTC
CDR3aa: CATSRDRVNEQYF

j_gene: TRBJ2-7
v_gene: TRBV28
abundance: many
d_gene: TRBD2
CDR3nt: TGTGCCAGCAGTTCTAGCGGTAACTGGGGCGAGCAGTACTTC
CDR3aa: CASSSSGNWGEQYF

j_gene: TRBJ1-1
v_gene: TRBV2
abundance: many
d_gene: TRBD1
CDR3nt: TGTGCCAGCAGCCGGGACAGCATCATGAACACTGAAGCTTTCTTT
CDR3aa: CASSRDSIMNTEAFF

j_gene: TRBJ1-6
v_gene: TRBV7-9
abundance: -
d_gene: -
CDR3nt: TGTGCCAGCAGCTTAGCACAGGGCTCTAATTCACCCCTCCACTTT
CDR3aa: CASSLAQGSNSPLHF

j_gene: TRBJ2-7
v_gene: TRBV27
abundance: few
d_gene: TRBD1
CDR3nt: TGTGCCAGCAGTGATCTAGACAGGGACGAGCAGTACTTC
CDR3aa: CASSDLDRDEQYF

j_gene: TRBJ2-4
v_gene: TRBV7-2
abundance: many
d_gene: TRBD2
CDR3nt: TGTGCCAGCAGCTTAGGGGGACTAGCGGATATCAAAAACATTCAGTACTTC
CDR3aa: CASSLGGLADIKNIQYF

j_gene: TRBJ2-1
v_gene: TRBV11-2
abundance: many
d_gene: -
CDR3nt: TGTGCCAGCAGCTTAGATCAAAGTATACTTGCCTACAATGAGCAGTTCTTC
CDR3aa: CASSLDQSILAYNEQFF

j_gene: TRBJ1-2
v_gene: TRBV19
abundance: -
d_gene: -
CDR3nt: TGTGCCAGTAGTATTGGTCCGTGGAACTATGGCTACACCTTC
CDR3aa: CASSIGPWNYGYTF

j_gene: TRBJ2-7
v_gene: TRBV6-2/TRBV6-3
abundance: many
d_gene: -
CDR3nt: TGTGCCAGCAGCTACGGCCGAGGAATCAACTACGAGCAGTACTTC
CDR3aa: CASSYGRGINYEQYF

j_gene: TRBJ2-2
v_gene: TRBV20-1
abundance: few
d_gene: -
CDR3nt: TGCAGTGCTACGACAGGGCGGGAGGCCGGGGAGCTGTTTTTT
CDR3aa: CSATTGREAGELFF

j_gene: TRBJ2-7
v_gene: TRBV19
abundance: -
d_gene: -
CDR3nt: TGTGCCAGTAGTATCGAGGCAACAGCCCTCTACGAGCAGTACTTC
CDR3aa: CASSIEATALYEQYF

j_gene: TRBJ2-7
v_gene: TRBV7-9
abundance: many
d_gene: -
CDR3nt: TGTGCCAGCAGCCCACCTCCGGACGGCTCCTACGAGCAGTACTTC
CDR3aa: CASSPPPDGSYEQYF

j_gene: TRBJ2-7
v_gene: TRBV7-9
abundance: many
d_gene: TRBD1
CDR3nt: TGTGCCAGCAGCTCAACAGGGGCTAGCTCCTACGAGCAGTACTTC
CDR3aa: CASSSTGASSYEQYF

j_gene: TRBJ2-1
v_gene: TRBV13
abundance: many
d_gene: TRBD2
CDR3nt: TGTGCCAGCAGCTTCGGGACTAGCGGAAACAATGAGCAGTTCTTC
CDR3aa: CASSFGTSGNNEQFF

j_gene: TRBJ2-5
v_gene: TRBV19
abundance: -
d_gene: TRBD2
CDR3nt: TGTGCCAGTAATCTAGCGGGAGGGCCAGAGACCCAGTACTTC
CDR3aa: CASNLAGGPETQYF

j_gene: TRBJ2-7
v_gene: TRBV20-1
abundance: few
d_gene: -
CDR3nt: TGCAGTGCTAGGTGGGGGACGTACGAGCAGTACTTC
CDR3aa: CSARWGTYEQYF

j_gene: TRBJ2-1
v_gene: TRBV15
abundance: many
d_gene: TRBD2
CDR3nt: TGTGCCACCAGCCGGGCTAGCGGACTCTACAATGAGCAGTTCTTC
CDR3aa: CATSRASGLYNEQFF

j_gene: TRBJ1-5
v_gene: TRBV5-5
abundance: -
d_gene: -
CDR3nt: TGTGCCAGCAGCCAAGGCGGGGATGGGGAGTGGGGTAACAATCAGCCCCAGCATTTT
CDR3aa: CASSQGGDGEWGNNQPQHF

j_gene: TRBJ2-7
v_gene: TRBV28
abundance: few
d_gene: -
CDR3nt: TGTGCCAGCAGTCCCCCGAGATTATTCTCCTACGAGCAGTACTTC
CDR3aa: CASSPPRLFSYEQYF

j_gene: TRBJ2-6
v_gene: TRBV7-3
abundance: many
d_gene: TRBD1
CDR3nt: TGTGCCAGCAGCCTGGGACAGGGGAACGGGGCCAACGTCCTGACTTTC
CDR3aa: CASSLGQGNGANVLTF

j_gene: TRBJ2-3
v_gene: TRBV2
abundance: many
d_gene: TRBD2
CDR3nt: TGTGCCAGCAGTCCCGGGACTAGCGTGAACACAGATACGCAGTATTTT
CDR3aa: CASSPGTSVNTDTQYF

j_gene: TRBJ2-4
v_gene: TRBV18
abundance: -
d_gene: -
CDR3nt: TGTGCCAGCTCACCATATGTCCCCTCGGCTACAGAGGGGGCCAAAAACATTCAGTACTTC
CDR3aa: CASSPYVPSATEGAKNIQYF

j_gene: TRBJ2-7
v_gene: TRBV5-1
abundance: many
d_gene: -
CDR3nt: TGCGCCAGCAGCCGGGACTTTTCGGAGCAGTACTTC
CDR3aa: CASSRDFSEQYF

j_gene: TRBJ2-7
v_gene: TRBV7-2
abundance: -
d_gene: -
CDR3nt: TGTGCCAGGGGCATGAGACACGAAATAGGATACGAGCAGTACTTC
CDR3aa: CARGMRHEIGYEQYF

j_gene: TRBJ1-1
v_gene: TRBV28
abundance: many
d_gene: -
CDR3nt: TGTGCCAGCAGCCCGGTCGGAGAAGGAATGAACACTGAAGCTTTCTTT
CDR3aa: CASSPVGEGMNTEAFF

j_gene: TRBJ1-2
v_gene: TRBV2
abundance: many
d_gene: TRBD1
CDR3nt: TGTGCCAGCACCCCTTGGGACAGGAGTAACTATGGCTACACCTTC
CDR3aa: CASTPWDRSNYGYTF

j_gene: TRBJ1-5
v_gene: TRBV27
abundance: many
d_gene: -
CDR3nt: TGTGCCAGCAGCTTATCGGGGAATCAGCCCCAGCATTTT
CDR3aa: CASSLSGNQPQHF

j_gene: TRBJ2-5
v_gene: TRBV7-9
abundance: -
d_gene: -
CDR3nt: TGTGCCAGCAGCTCCCCAGGCTCTAACCAAGAGACCCAGTACTTC
CDR3aa: CASSSPGSNQETQYF

j_gene: TRBJ2-1
v_gene: TRBV20-1
abundance: many
d_gene: TRBD1
CDR3nt: TGCAGTGCTAGGACAGGGGTAGATGAGCAGTTCTTC
CDR3aa: CSARTGVDEQFF

j_gene: TRBJ2-1
v_gene: TRBV29-1
abundance: many
d_gene: -
CDR3nt: TGCAGCGTCGATCAGGGGTCCTCCTACAATGAGCAGTTCTTC
CDR3aa: CSVDQGSSYNEQFF

j_gene: TRBJ2-7
v_gene: TRBV6-1
abundance: many
d_gene: -
CDR3nt: TGTGCCAGCACTTATCAGGACGACTACTACGAGCAGTACTTC
CDR3aa: CASTYQDDYYEQYF

j_gene: TRBJ2-3
v_gene: TRBV29-1
abundance: many
d_gene: TRBD2
CDR3nt: TGCAGCGCTAGACTAGCGGGAGATGTAGATACGCAGTATTTT
CDR3aa: CSARLAGDVDTQYF

j_gene: TRBJ2-7
v_gene: TRBV18
abundance: few
d_gene: -
CDR3nt: TGTGCCAGCTCACCGTCTCTAGAAACCTACGAGCAGTACTTC
CDR3aa: CASSPSLETYEQYF

j_gene: TRBJ1-1
v_gene: TRBV6-1
abundance: many
d_gene: -
CDR3nt: TGTGCCAGCAGTGTAGACAGAATGAACACTGAAGCTTTCTTT
CDR3aa: CASSVDRMNTEAFF

j_gene: TRBJ2-3
v_gene: TRBV7-2
abundance: many
d_gene: -
CDR3nt: TGTGCCAGCAGCTTAGTGGGCGCAGGGAGGATAGCAAATACGCAGTATTTT
CDR3aa: CASSLVGAGRIANTQYF

j_gene: TRBJ2-7
v_gene: TRBV11-2
abundance: many
d_gene: -
CDR3nt: TGTGCCAGCAGCTTATTCAGGGCGACAGCTTTGACCTACGAGCAGTACTTC
CDR3aa: CASSLFRATALTYEQYF

j_gene: TRBJ2-1
v_gene: TRBV18
abundance: many
d_gene: -
CDR3nt: TGTGCCAGCTCACCACCAGCGGCCCTCGGGCAGTTCTTC
CDR3aa: CASSPPAALGQFF

j_gene: TRBJ2-7
v_gene: TRBV20-1
abundance: -
d_gene: TRBD2
CDR3nt: TGCAGTGCTAGAGTAGCGGGCTACAATGAGCAGTACTTC
CDR3aa: CSARVAGYNEQYF

j_gene: TRBJ1-5
v_gene: TRBV27
abundance: -
d_gene: TRBD1
CDR3nt: TGTGCCAGCAGTTTAGTGGGACAGGGTATTGGTCAGCCCCAGCATTTT
CDR3aa: CASSLVGQGIGQPQHF

j_gene: TRBJ1-2
v_gene: TRBV5-1
abundance: -
d_gene: -
CDR3nt: TGCGCCAGCAGCCGGGAGGGGTCCAACTATGGCTACACCTTC
CDR3aa: CASSREGSNYGYTF

j_gene: TRBJ2-3
v_gene: TRBV6-2/TRBV6-3
abundance: -
d_gene: TRBD1
CDR3nt: TGTGCCAGCAGAAGACAGGGGGCCTGGCCAGATACGCAGTATTTT
CDR3aa: CASRRQGAWPDTQYF

j_gene: TRBJ2-7
v_gene: TRBV15
abundance: -
d_gene: -
CDR3nt: TGTGCCACCAGCCGAGGGGCCATAGTCTACGAGCAGTACTTC
CDR3aa: CATSRGAIVYEQYF

j_gene: TRBJ2-1
v_gene: TRBV24-1
abundance: -
d_gene: TRBD2
CDR3nt: TGTGCCACCAGTGATAAGTCCGAGGGACTAGCGGGAGCAACTTTATACAATGAGCAGTTCTTC
CDR3aa: CATSDKSEGLAGATLYNEQFF

j_gene: TRBJ2-1
v_gene: TRBV7-9
abundance: many
d_gene: -
CDR3nt: TGTGCCAGCAGCTTAATAGGTGGTCGGGTCAATGAGCAGTTCTTC
CDR3aa: CASSLIGGRVNEQFF

j_gene: TRBJ2-5
v_gene: TRBV20-1
abundance: many
d_gene: TRBD1
CDR3nt: TGCAGTGCGGAAAGATTCGACAGGGGTGTACAAGAGACCCAGTACTTC
CDR3aa: CSAERFDRGVQETQYF

j_gene: TRBJ2-7
v_gene: TRBV7-6
abundance: many
d_gene: TRBD1
CDR3nt: TGTGCCAGCAGCGAGGGATCAGGGGGAACCTACGAGCAGTACTTC
CDR3aa: CASSEGSGGTYEQYF

j_gene: TRBJ1-1
v_gene: TRBV10-3
abundance: many
d_gene: TRBD1
CDR3nt: TGTGCCATCAGAACCGATCCTTCAGACAGGGGTGCTTTCTTT
CDR3aa: CAIRTDPSDRGAFF